The sequence of this T cell receptor (beta chain) was determined in a study of response to subunit inactivated influenza vaccine (dated 2018 in TCRdb). Background on the whole study: Deep quantitative profiling of the T cell receptor repertoire was used in the study to follow responses to a trivalent subunit inactivated influenza vaccine.

Summary of the overall study and its limitations: It was suggested by the authors that each seasonal influenza vaccination may recruit only a limited number of new T cells.

Preparation of the library involved RT-PCR. TCRdb records Illumina HiSeq 2500 as the sequencer. TCRdb handled the public reads itself, with Q25 trimming in fastp and clone calling in MiXCR, and kept productive beta chains. Every entry covers one CDR3 protein and lists the most common genes and DNA from its rows. In all, the sample holds approximately 730,000 distinct CDR3 sequences, and approximately 14% of those were seen once. 6.5% to 8.5% of the sample belongs to the ten largest clones. For this clonotype: Its recognized antigen is unknown. No clone much larger than this one lies a single base away; base qualities are absent.

The specimen comprised PBMCs from blood, sampled around 14 days before vaccination. The sequence was collected from a man in his fifties who received an inactivated influenza vaccine. Donor details come from another sample of the same person, matched by shared clones.

Here is the DNA: TGCGCCAGCAGCCAATTTGTTTCCCCCGAGAACACTGAAGCTTTCTTT. This translates into CASSQFVSPENTEAFF. The chain was built from TRBV4-3 and TRBJ1-1, with an unclear D gene assignment. Trimming takes 2 bases from V and 1 base from J, and the germline ends sit 14 bases apart. Reading the germline V gene gives CDR1 LGHNA and CDR2 YSLEER. Including cysteine and phenylalanine, the CDR3 has 16 amino acids. This entry keeps only the CDR3 DNA: 48 bases, framed from base 1.